The rows below give T cell receptor beta chains drawn from one sample of a study of blood T cell repertoires in COVID-19. TCRdb keeps only in-frame clones here, not all; method: immunoSEQ multiplex PCR. The sample records over 100,000 clones, 80% to 95% being singletons. Material: peripheral blood. The receptors come from a woman aged 50 to 60 with COVID-19, enrolled during active disease. CDR3s include the opening cysteine and the closing phenylalanine or tryptophan. A D gene is named only where the DNA matches it firmly. Size tells how often a clone was seen (once, few, many) or the class of an expanded clone, and some rows leave it out.

d_call	v_call	j_call	clone_size	cdr3_aa	cdr3_nt
TRBD1	TRBV13	TRBJ1-2	NA	CASSPGQGTYGYTF	TGTGCCAGCAGTCCGGGACAGGGGACGTATGGCTACACCTTC
TRBD1	TRBV5-8	TRBJ1-5	NA	CASSSRYRGSNQPQHF	TGTGCCAGCAGCTCGAGATACAGGGGAAGCAATCAGCCCCAGCATTTT
NA	TRBV23-1	TRBJ2-5	NA	CASSQSPGSQETQYF	TGCGCCAGCAGTCAATCGCCGGGATCCCAAGAGACCCAGTACTTC
NA	TRBV5-1	TRBJ2-5	NA	CASSLGHAGAVETQYF	TGCGCCAGCAGCTTGGGGCACGCAGGGGCGGTTGAGACCCAGTACTTC
TRBD1	TRBV2	TRBJ2-1	NA	CASSAEGAHNEQFF	TGTGCCAGCAGTGCCGAGGGGGCGCACAATGAGCAGTTCTTC
TRBD1	TRBV3-1/TRBV3-2	TRBJ1-4	NA	CASSPWTGREEKLFF	TGTGCCAGCAGCCCCTGGACAGGGCGCGAGGAAAAACTGTTTTTT
TRBD2	TRBV11-3	TRBJ2-7	NA	CASGNSGGAGEQYF	TGTGCCAGCGGGAATAGCGGGGGGGCTGGAGAGCAGTACTTC
NA	TRBV2	TRBJ1-1	once	CASENRVMNTEAFF	TGTGCCAGCGAGAACAGGGTTATGAACACTGAAGCTTTCTTT
NA	TRBV12-3/TRBV12-4	TRBJ2-2	NA	CASSPLPTGELFF	TGTGCCAGCAGTCCCCTTCCCACCGGGGAGCTGTTTTTT
NA	TRBV30	TRBJ1-5	few	CAWSVGTNQPQHF	TGTGCCTGGAGTGTTGGCACCAATCAGCCCCAGCATTTT
NA	TRBV18	TRBJ1-1	NA	CASSLTVLGTEAFF	TGTGCCAGCTCACTGACAGTCTTGGGCACTGAAGCTTTCTTT